This T cell receptor (beta chain) was retrieved from a study of regulatory T cells in long-lasting Graves disease. Study-wide context: Those Graves' patients who were newly diagnosed had been on antithyroid drugs under 3 months.

Indicated time point: newly diagnosed GD, antithyroid drugs for less than 3 months. After RNA was extracted from PBMCs, the TCR library was made from it. This CDR3 has 15 amino acids. Per the germline V gene, CDR1 is SNHLY and CDR2 is FYNNEI. CDR3 regions were amplified by Arm-PCR using iRepertoire HTBI primers to build TCR beta libraries. TCRdb re-called the multiplex PCR reads through MiXCR, storing one row per CDR3 protein. The sample lists hundreds of thousands of distinct CDR3 sequences; approximately 16% were seen once. Details on this clonotype: A much larger clone differs from this one at a single base, so this may be a read error.

The same data also contributed to another study, on T cells in Graves' hyperthyroidism and ophthalmopathy. From that paper: Blood also showed most of the thyroid clonotypes that were expanded above 0.001.

The sequence derives from a man between 18 and 35 years old with Graves disease. This rearrangement joins TRBV2 to TRBJ2-7; D not certain. Sequences were derived from peripheral blood mononuclear cells (PBMCs), sampled at new diagnosis, from a patient treated with antithyroid drugs. The CDR3 sequence is CASSEAAASTYERYF. The CDR3 coding sequence is TGTGCCAGCAGTGAAGCTGCAGCGAGTACCTACGAGCGGTACTTC.